The subject of this entry is one T cell receptor (beta chain). The source of the sample is a study of blood T cell repertoires in COVID-19. Study background: Specimens from acute and convalescent COVID-19 originated in the United States, Italy and Spain. PBMCs, B-cell-depleted T cells, or T cells were the source of the cDNA or gDNA that made up the material.

Original data processing: Using reference gene primer amplification, nucleated cell counts were estimated. Profiled with immunoSEQ multiplex PCR; TCRdb holds only in-frame clones, not every one. D and trimming were read from the DNA, whereas the V and J calls and clone size are those reported in that table. The data show about 140,000 clones, more than 70% seen once. In germline, CDR1 is SGHVS, CDR2 FQNEAQ. CDR3 size: 12 residues. V was shortened by 5 bases and J by 6 bases, with 7 bases between the two germline ends. Sequencing was carried out using peripheral blood. The chain joins TRBV7-8 to TRBJ2-2, with D perhaps TRBD2 (5 bases). The TCR originated in a woman between 50 and 59 years old with acute or convalescent COVID-19. For the CDR3, the DNA is TGTGCCAGCAGCCAACTAGCCGGGGAGCTGTTTTTT. Translating it yields CASSQLAGELFF.